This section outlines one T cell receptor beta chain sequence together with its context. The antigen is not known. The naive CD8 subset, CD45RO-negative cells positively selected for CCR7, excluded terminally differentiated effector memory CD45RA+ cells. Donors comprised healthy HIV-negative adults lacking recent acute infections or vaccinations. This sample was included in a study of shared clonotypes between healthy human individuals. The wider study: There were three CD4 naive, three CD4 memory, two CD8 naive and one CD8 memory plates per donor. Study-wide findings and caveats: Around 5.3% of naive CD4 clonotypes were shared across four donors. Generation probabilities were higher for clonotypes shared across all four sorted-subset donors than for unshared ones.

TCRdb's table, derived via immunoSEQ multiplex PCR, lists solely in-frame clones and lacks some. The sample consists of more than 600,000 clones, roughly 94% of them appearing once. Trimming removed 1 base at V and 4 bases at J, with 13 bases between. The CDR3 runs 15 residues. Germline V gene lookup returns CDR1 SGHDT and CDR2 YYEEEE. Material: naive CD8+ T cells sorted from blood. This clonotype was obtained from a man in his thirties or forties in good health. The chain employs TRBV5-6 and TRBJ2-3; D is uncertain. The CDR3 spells CASSLLIAAADTQYF. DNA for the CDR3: TGTGCCAGCAGCTTGTTAATTGCAGCCGCAGATACGCAGTATTTT.